The sequence of this TCR beta chain was determined in a study of long-term antiretroviral therapy in people with HIV. Study-wide results and limits: Those clones which expanded before ART made up the dominant part of the repertoire at all time points. Drawn between 2004 and 2017, the blood was possibly obtained under older ART regimens.

Points on this clone: The antigen is not known. One end of the junction is discordant with germline, which a read error may explain.

Version v3.0 of the immunoSEQ assay was performed at survey level. Sequencing was performed with immunoSEQ multiplex PCR; in TCRdb, only in-frame clones are kept and a portion is missing. The sample includes nearly 25,000 clones, approximately 82% of them seen just once. Germline lookup yields CDR1 SGHVS and CDR2 FQNEAQ. This CDR3 is 12 amino acids long. The chain links TRBV7-8 to TRBJ1-2; possible D gene TRBD1, 6 bases. Specimen: unsorted PBMCs, collected 3 years after starting antiretroviral therapy. This receptor was taken from a man over 45 with HIV. CDR3 sequence (DNA): TGTGCCAGCAGCTTACTGGGTAGGGGGTCGATCTTC. Translating it yields CASSLLGRGSIF.